The 31 T cell receptor beta chains below were found in one sample sequenced in a study of blood T cells in healthy people across ages. Sample-barcoded 5' priming and a J-beta primer mix drove a second PCR of about 7 to 12 cycles. TCRdb re-called the 5' RACE reads through MiXCR, storing one row per CDR3 protein. This table has approximately 770,000 distinct CDR3 sequences, about 62% appearing once. Sequenced sample: blood. These receptors originate from a man aged 30 to 39 in good health.

J is TRBJ1-6 and V is TRBV4-3, with a possible D match to TRBD1 (6 bases). Germline CDR1 reads LGHNA; CDR2 reads YSLEER. The CDR3 runs 18 residues. V lost 4 bases to trimming and J lost 0 bases, with 16 bases between them. The CDR3 DNA reads TGCGCCAGCAGCCCGAACTTGGGGGGCCGCTCCTATAATTCACCCCTCCACTTT. Translating it yields CASSPNLGGRSYNSPLHF.

This clonotype appeared once. This rearrangement joins TRBV4-2 to TRBJ1-1; TRBD1 matches at 9 bases. The CDR3 loop spans 16 amino acids. The germline CDR1 and CDR2 sequences are LGHNA and YNFKEQ. V shed 1 base, J shed 5 bases, and the junction held 8 bases outside the gene matches. The CDR3 region is CASSQGGTGRRTEAFF. For the CDR3, the DNA is TGTGCCAGCAGCCAAGGCGGGACAGGGAGAAGGACTGAAGCTTTCTTT.

This chain links TRBV7-8 with TRBJ1-1; the D gene is possibly TRBD1 (5 bases). The germline CDR1 and CDR2 sequences are SGHVS and FQNEAQ. The CDR3 loop spans 12 amino acids. Trimming removed 5 bases at V and 3 bases at J, with 7 bases between. The CDR3 sequence is CASSATDTEAFF. DNA for the CDR3: TGTGCCAGCAGCGCGACAGACACTGAAGCTTTCTTT.

As for this clonotype: The germline gene is not matched at one end of the junction; a read error may be the cause. The chain employs TRBV7-7 and TRBJ2-5; TRBD2 matches 8 bases. The CDR3 sequence is 16 residues long. CDR1 SSHAT and CDR2 FNYEAQ come from the germline V gene (reference sequence). CDR3 residues: CASSHLSNSGSQTQYF. The DNA of the CDR3 is TGTGCTAGCAGCCACCTCAGCAACAGCGGGAGTCAGACCCAGTACTTC.

This clonotype appeared a single time. CDR3: CASSLAVLAGVDEQYF. The CDR3 bases are TGTGCCAGCAGCTTAGCCGTACTAGCGGGAGTAGACGAGCAGTACTTC. V gene TRBV7-2 combines with J gene TRBJ2-5; the match to TRBD2 covers 11 bases. Matching the DNA end better, TRBJ2-7 makes the J call doubtful. The CDR3 is 16 residues long. Germline V gene sequence: CDR1 SGHTA, CDR2 FQGNSA.

The chain uses TRBV4-3 and TRBJ2-2; 10 bases are shared with TRBD2. Trimming cost V 0 bases and J 2 bases; bases outside gene matches: 3. The germline CDR1 and CDR2 sequences are LGHNA and YSLEER. This CDR3 has 17 amino acids. CDR3 sequence reads: CASSQDPSGGNTGELFF. In DNA, the CDR3 is TGCGCCAGCAGCCAAGACCCTAGCGGGGGAAACACCGGGGAGCTGTTTTTT.

A few counts support this clonotype. This chain connects TRBV11-3 to TRBJ1-6; weak D call: TRBD1 (5 bases). The germline CDR1 and CDR2 sequences are SGHNT and YENEEA. The CDR3 runs to 14 residues. Trimming cost V 5 bases and J 7 bases, with 12 bases left between them. The CDR3 sequence is CASSQQRGNSPLHF. The CDR3 bases are TGTGCCAGCAGCCAACAGAGGGGAAATTCACCCCTCCACTTT.

This clonotype was seen only a few times. The gene calls are TRBV28 and TRBJ1-2; D uncertain. CDR3 length equals 12 residues. The ends were cut back, 5 bases at V and 4 bases at J, with 8 bases in the middle. The germline V gene has CDR1 MDHEN and CDR2 SYDVKM. CDR3 region: CASSTYIYGYTF. CDR3 in DNA: TGTGCCAGCAGTACCTACATCTATGGCTACACCTTC.

The CDR3 DNA reads as TGCGCCAGCAGCCAGGAAGGACAGGGGTTGGGCGAGACCCAGTACTTC. The encoded protein is CASSQEGQGLGETQYF. The chain has TRBV4-1 and TRBJ2-4; 9 bases map to TRBD1. The J call may be in error: the DNA end matches TRBJ2-5 better. Germline CDR1 reads MGHRA; CDR2 reads YSYEKL. The CDR3 runs 16 residues.

The rearrangement joins TRBV29-1 to TRBJ2-2, with no clear D. The CDR3 spans 12 residues. The germline CDR1 and CDR2 sequences are SQVTM and ANQGSEA. Trimming left V 5 bases short and J 5 bases short, with 9 bases between. In DNA form, the CDR3 reads TGCAGCGTTTCCAGACGGACCGGGGAGCTGTTTTTT. Residues: CSVSRRTGELFF.

The chain employs TRBV27 and TRBJ2-6; D unclear. The CDR3 is made up of 16 amino acids. V lost 3 bases to trimming and J lost 0 bases, with 9 bases between them. Germline CDR1 MNHEY, CDR2 SMNVEV (reference sequence). This chain's CDR3 is CASSFGSTSGANVLTF. The CDR3 coding sequence is TGTGCCAGCAGTTTTGGCTCCACCTCTGGGGCCAACGTCCTGACTTTC.

This chain links TRBV7-9 with TRBJ2-4, with D perhaps being TRBD1 or TRBD2 (5 bases each). The CDR3 contains 16 residues. Germline CDR1 is SEHNR and CDR2 is FQNEAQ (reference sequence). V gave up 5 bases and J gave up 0 bases, with 14 bases separating them. In nucleotides, the CDR3 is TGTGCCAGCAGCGCCGGGACCTCACTAGCCAAAAACATTCAGTACTTC. Translated: CASSAGTSLAKNIQYF.

The CDR3 protein is CASSLSAYYEQYF. CDR3 DNA: TGTGCCAGCAGTTTGTCGGCATACTACGAGCAGTACTTC. The J gene is TRBJ2-7, the V gene TRBV27; D gene unclear. Germline V gene sequence: CDR1 MNHEY, CDR2 SMNVEV (reference sequence). This CDR3 contains 13 residues. The V end was cut by 3 bases, the J end by 3 bases, with 9 bases between.

Turning to this clonotype: This could be a read error, since a much larger clone is one nucleotide away. This chain joins TRBV7-2 and TRBJ2-5, with TRBD2 identical over 7 bases. The CDR3 totals 13 residues. Germline CDR1 and CDR2: SGHTA and FQGNSA. The junction had 8 bases not matched to a gene; V was cut back by 7 bases and J by 6 bases. CDR3 nucleotides: TGTGCCAGCAAGCACCAACTAGCGCAGACCCAGTACTTC. This gives the protein CASKHQLAQTQYF.

This clonotype turned up a few times. The rearrangement links TRBV5-1 to TRBJ2-7, with D possibly being TRBD1 or TRBD2 (6 bases each). Trimming pared 0 bases from V and 3 bases from J, leaving 13 bases between. Germline V CDR1 and CDR2: SGHRS, YFSETQ. This CDR3 is built from 15 residues. CDR3 nucleotide sequence: TGCGCCAGCAGCTTGGCCGAGGGGGGCAACTACGAGCAGTACTTC. Its translation: CASSLAEGGNYEQYF. Full variable domain (outside the CDR3, taken from reference TRBV5-1 and TRBJ2-7): KAGVTQTPRYLIKTRGQQVTLSCSPISGHRSVSWYQQTPGQGLQFLFEYFSETQRNKGNFPGRFSGRQFSNSRSEMNVSTLELGDSALYLCASSLAEGGNYEQYFGPGTRLTVT.

The chain carries TRBV4-1 and TRBJ2-1, with 10 positions matching TRBD2. The CDR3 covers 16 residues. CDR1 and CDR2 (germline): MGHRA, YSYEKL. Trimming cost V 0 bases and J 6 bases; bases outside gene matches: 5. The CDR3 protein is CASSQEWLAGANEQFF. The CDR3, as DNA: TGCGCCAGCAGCCAAGAATGGCTAGCGGGGGCCAATGAGCAGTTCTTC.

The rearrangement joins TRBV18 to TRBJ2-3; D gene uncertain. Trimming left V 3 bases short and J 6 bases short, with 7 bases between. The CDR3 contains 12 residues. Germline lookup yields CDR1 KGHSH and CDR2 LQKENI. The CDR3 DNA is TGTGCCAGCTCACCGTTGGACGATACGCAGTATTTT. Translating it yields CASSPLDDTQYF.

The chain uses TRBV11-3 and TRBJ2-1; the match to TRBD1 covers 8 bases. The CDR3 has 16 amino acids. The ends lost 5 bases at V and 7 bases at J; junction bases unmatched: 13. Germline V CDR1 and CDR2: SGHNT, YENEEA. The CDR3 protein is CASSPRRTGSLNEQFF. For the CDR3, the DNA is TGTGCCAGCAGCCCCCGTAGGACAGGGTCGTTGAATGAGCAGTTCTTC.

V and J are TRBV29-1 and TRBJ1-1; 7 bases match TRBD1. CDR1 is SQVTM and CDR2 is ANQGSEA in the germline V gene. With V trimmed by 3 bases and J by 4 bases, 2 bases remained unmatched. This CDR3 is built from 12 residues. The CDR3 region has the DNA TGCAGCGTTGAGAGGGGGCTCACTGAAGCTTTCTTT. It yields the protein CSVERGLTEAFF. Variable domain in full (rest from reference TRBV29-1 and TRBJ1-1): SAVISQKPSRDICQRGTSLTIQCQVDSQVTMMFWYRQQPGQSLTLIATANQGSEATYESGFVIDKFPISRPNLTFSTLTVSNMSPEDSSIYLCSVERGLTEAFFGQGTRLTVV.

The V and J genes are TRBV9 and TRBJ2-7, with TRBD2 matching 9 bases. The V gene end was trimmed by 5 bases and the J gene end by 0 bases; junction bases not matched to a gene: 15. This CDR3 comprises 18 residues. Germline-derived CDR1 and CDR2 are SGDLS and YYNGEE. The CDR3 bases are TGTGCCAGCAGTTCAGGGGGTAGCGGGGGCCCAAGCTCCTACGAGCAGTACTTC. Protein product: CASSSGGSGGPSSYEQYF.

The chain has TRBV12-3 or TRBV12-4 and TRBJ2-5; D perhaps matches TRBD1 (5 bases). With 5 bases removed from V and 4 bases from J, the gap between germline ends came to 14 bases. This CDR3 is built from 14 residues. CDR3 protein: CASSGQGPSETQYF. The DNA of the CDR3 is TGTGCCAGCAGTGGGCAGGGTCCCTCAGAGACCCAGTACTTC.

The chain carries TRBV6-1 and TRBJ2-7; D gene ambiguous. The germline V gene encodes CDR1 MNHNS and CDR2 SASEGT. CDR3 length: 15 residues. V was trimmed by 4 bases and J by 3 bases, leaving 16 bases between them. The CDR3 protein is CASSVGLGQVYEQYF. The CDR3 DNA sequence: TGTGCCAGCAGTGTAGGGCTTGGTCAGGTCTACGAGCAGTACTTC.

This sequence joins TRBV12-3 or TRBV12-4 and TRBJ2-7; 10 positions agree with TRBD2. The CDR3 has 13 amino acids. V was clipped by 6 bases and J by 6 bases; unmatched bases: 5. CDR3 amino acids: CASRGTSDGEQYF. The CDR3 bases are TGTGCCAGCAGAGGGACTAGCGACGGCGAGCAGTACTTC.

The chain joins TRBV12-3 or TRBV12-4 to TRBJ1-1, with TRBD1 matching 7 bases. J lost 0 bases, V lost 2 bases, and 9 bases had no gene match. This CDR3 spans 17 amino acids. CDR3 nucleotide sequence: TGTGCCAGCAGTTTATTAGAGGGCAGGGGGTTGAACACTGAAGCTTTCTTT. Its translation is CASSLLEGRGLNTEAFF.

The rearrangement uses TRBV10-3 and TRBJ2-2, with D unclear. The V and J ends lost 0 bases and 5 bases respectively, with 7 bases between them. Germline V gene lookup returns CDR1 ENHRY and CDR2 SYGVKD. The CDR3 contains 14 residues. CDR3 in DNA: TGTGCCATCAGTGAGTCGGGCAGAACCGGGGAGCTGTTTTTT. It specifies CAISESGRTGELFF.

The chain carries TRBV6-2 or TRBV6-3 and TRBJ1-4, with D perhaps matching TRBD1 (5 bases). This CDR3 comprises 14 residues. Germline values: CDR1 MNHEY, CDR2 SVGEGT. Trimming shortened V by 5 bases and J by 6 bases, and 13 bases separated the two germline ends. The CDR3 here is CASSPGWGDEKLFF. CDR3 DNA: TGTGCCAGCAGTCCCGGATGGGGGGATGAAAAACTGTTTTTT.

This clonotype turned up a few times. V usage is TRBV20-1 and J usage is TRBJ1-2; no firm D call. Trimming removed 7 bases from V and 8 bases from J, with 20 bases in between. The CDR3 covers 13 residues. Germline CDR1 and CDR2: DFQATT and SNEGSKA (reference sequence). CDR3 protein: CSVLRTDSMGYTF. In DNA, the CDR3 is TGCAGTGTCCTCCGGACTGACTCTATGGGCTACACCTTC.

This clonotype was recorded only once. One end of the junction fails to match germline, which may point to a read error. V gene TRBV28 combines with J gene TRBJ2-7; perhaps D is TRBD1 or TRBD2 (5 bases each). CDR1 is MDHEN and CDR2 is SYDVKM in the germline V gene. The CDR3 consists of 14 residues. This CDR3 is CASSFWGNPYDQYF. The CDR3 region has the DNA TGTGCCAGCAGTTTCTGGGGGAATCCCTACGATCAGTACTTC.

Details on this clonotype: Germline and junction disagree at one end, which may indicate a read error. The rearrangement links TRBV3-1 to TRBJ1-2; D gene ambiguous. The CDR3 is 14 amino acids. Germline V gene data show CDR1 as LGHDT and CDR2 as YNNKEL (reference sequence). The CDR3 region is CAGSQEIGNYGYTF. In nucleotides, the CDR3 is TGTGCCGGCAGCCAAGAAATAGGGAACTATGGCTACACCTTC.

Only a few counts were recorded for this clonotype. J is TRBJ2-1 and V is TRBV11-2; D may match TRBD1 or TRBD2 (5 bases each). V was pared by 0 bases and J by 3 bases, with 12 bases between. The germline CDR1 and CDR2 sequences are SGHAT and FQNNGV. This CDR3 contains 16 residues. CDR3 residues: CASSLDPGGFYNEQFF. The CDR3 DNA reads as TGTGCCAGCAGCTTAGATCCTGGGGGTTTCTACAATGAGCAGTTCTTC.

V is TRBV20-1 and J is TRBJ2-7; D may be TRBD1 (8 bases). CDR1 is DFQATT and CDR2 is SNEGSKA in the germline V gene (reference sequence). This CDR3 is 14 amino acids long. V was pared by 6 bases and J by 7 bases, with 22 bases between. CDR3 protein: CSATGGGSMNEQYF. As DNA, the CDR3 is TGCAGTGCCACAGGGGGGGGCTCGATGAATGAGCAGTACTTC.